The next 31 T cell receptor beta chains were all read from a single sample in a study of OX40 agonist ivuxolimab in advanced cancers. TCRdb's table, derived via immunoSEQ multiplex PCR, lists solely in-frame clones and lacks some. This sample yields under 65,000 clones, of which roughly 85% are seen a single time; roughly 22% belongs to the top ten. Specimen: CD4+ or CD8+ T cells sorted from blood, collected in a trial of the OX40 agonist ivuxolimab. The receptors were sampled from an adult with an advanced solid tumor such as melanoma, head and neck, liver or kidney cancer.

The chain couples TRBV9 to TRBJ2-7; D unresolved. Looked up from germline, CDR1 is SGDLS and CDR2 is YYNGEE. The CDR3 totals 13 residues. The V gene lost 1 base and the J gene lost 7 bases, with 12 bases spanning the gap. DNA for the CDR3: TGTGCCAGCAGCGTAACGCTTAACCGGGAGCAGTACTTC. Amino acids: CASSVTLNREQYF.

The chain carries TRBV28 and TRBJ1-1; tentative D call: TRBD1 (6 bases). The CDR3 length is 12 residues. Germline V gene lookup returns CDR1 MDHEN and CDR2 SYDVKM. V gave up 6 bases and J gave up 5 bases, with 10 bases separating them. The CDR3 protein is CASRPTGTEAFF. The CDR3 region has the DNA TGTGCCAGCAGGCCCACAGGGACTGAAGCTTTCTTT.

The J gene is TRBJ2-7, the V gene TRBV15, with 9 bases lining up with TRBD1. The V gene's germline CDR1 is LNHNV and CDR2 YYDKDF (reference sequence). CDR3 length equals 13 residues. The V and J ends lost 3 bases and 6 bases, in that order; junction bases with no gene match: 3. The CDR3 region has the DNA TGTGCCACCAGCAGCAGGACAGGGGTCGAGCAGTACTTC. Amino acid sequence: CATSSRTGVEQYF.

Here the CDR3 DNA reads TGTGCCTGCTCGGGGCGAGGCTATGGCTACACCTTC. Translated: CACSGRGYGYTF. This chain links TRBV30 with TRBJ1-2; D is possibly TRBD1 (5 bases). In germline, CDR1 is GTSNPN, CDR2 SVGIG (reference sequence). CDR3 length: 12 amino acids. V lost 6 bases to trimming and J lost 4 bases, with 12 bases between them. The variable domain in full, completed from reference TRBV30 and TRBJ1-2, reads SQTIHQWPATLVQPVGSPLSLECTVEGTSNPNLYWYRQAAGRGLQLLFYSVGIGQISSEVPQNLSASRPQDRQFILSSKKLLLSDSGFYLCACSGRGYGYTFGSGTRLTVV.

The chain couples TRBV6-5 to TRBJ1-2, with 7 nucleotides matching TRBD1. CDR3 size: 15 residues. V shed 6 bases, J shed 2 bases, and the junction held 9 bases outside the gene matches. CDR1 and CDR2 from the germline V gene are MNHEY and SVGAGI. The CDR3 reads CASRLPRQGNYGYTF. CDR3 sequence (DNA): TGTGCCAGCAGACTACCTCGACAGGGAAACTATGGCTACACCTTC.

In this sample, this clone turned up many times. The V gene is TRBV11-2, the J gene TRBJ1-2; D is uncertain. V was clipped by 5 bases and J by 8 bases, with 18 bases between them. Per the germline V gene, CDR1 is SGHAT and CDR2 is FQNNGV. This CDR3 is built from 14 residues. The CDR3, as DNA: TGTGCCAGCAGCCACGACGTGCGGGGTTACGGCTACACCTTC. Residues: CASSHDVRGYGYTF.

This chain uses TRBV11-3 with TRBJ1-6; the D is unclear. This CDR3 comprises 15 residues. Germline-derived CDR1 and CDR2 are SGHNT and YENEEA. V shed 1 base and J shed 7 bases, with 11 bases lying between them. Written as DNA, the CDR3 is TGTGCCAGCAGCTTAGCTTGGGATCTAAATTCACCCCTCCACTTT. Amino acid sequence: CASSLAWDLNSPLHF.

The chain uses TRBV6-1 and TRBJ1-2, with unresolved D. V was shortened by 0 bases and J by 2 bases, with 10 bases between the two germline ends. The CDR3 loop spans 15 amino acids. Germline CDR1 MNHNS, CDR2 SASEGT. The chain's CDR3 is CASSEALGPNYGYTF. CDR3 DNA sequence: TGTGCCAGCAGTGAAGCGCTCGGCCCGAACTATGGCTACACCTTC.

This clone occurred once. This chain links TRBV11-2 with TRBJ2-7; TRBD1 matches at 7 bases. CDR3 length: 14 residues. Unmatched junction bases numbered 4, after V lost 3 bases and J lost 2 bases. The germline V gene has CDR1 SGHAT and CDR2 FQNNGV. CDR3 in amino acids: CASSLSGQPYEQYF. For the CDR3, the DNA is TGTGCCAGCAGCTTGTCGGGACAGCCCTACGAGCAGTACTTC. The entire variable domain, with the rest obtained from reference TRBV11-2 and TRBJ2-7, is as follows: EAGVAQSPRYKIIEKRQSVAFWCNPISGHATLYWYQQILGQGPKLLIQFQNNGVVDDSQLPKDRFSAERLKGVDSTLKIQPAKLEDSAVYLCASSLSGQPYEQYFGPGTRLTVT.

V usage is TRBV6-1 and J usage is TRBJ2-7; D not certain. This CDR3 spans 13 amino acids. Looked up from germline, CDR1 is MNHNS and CDR2 is SASEGT. V was pared by 5 bases and J by 0 bases, with 8 bases between. CDR3 protein: CASSFGSSYEQYF. As DNA, the CDR3 is TGTGCCAGCAGTTTCGGCAGCTCCTACGAGCAGTACTTC.

This rearrangement joins TRBV19 to TRBJ1-5, with D possibly TRBD1 on 6 matching bases. This CDR3 has 13 residues. Per the germline V gene, CDR1 is LNHDA and CDR2 is SQIVND (reference sequence). V lost 8 bases to trimming and J lost 7 bases, with 15 bases between them. In nucleotides, the CDR3 is TGTGCCAGTTCCAGGGGCCGGGGGCAGCCCCAGCATTTT. Translated, it gives CASSRGRGQPQHF. The full variable domain, with the rest looked up from reference TRBV19 and TRBJ1-5, is DGGITQSPKYLFRKEGQNVTLSCEQNLNHDAMYWYRQDPGQGLRLIYYSQIVNDFQKGDIAEGYSVSREKKESFPLTVTSAQKNPTAFYLCASSRGRGQPQHFGDGTRLSIL.

This clone has only one observation. The chain's CDR3 is CASSQGVGGGGAEAFF. As DNA, the CDR3 is TGCGCCAGCAGCCAGGGCGTTGGAGGGGGTGGAGCTGAAGCTTTCTTT. This rearrangement joins TRBV4-3 to TRBJ1-1, with D tentatively TRBD1 (6 bases). V lost 3 bases and J 6 bases, leaving 20 bases between the germline ends. This CDR3 is 16 amino acids long. Looked up from germline, CDR1 is LGHNA and CDR2 is YSLEER.

The gene calls are TRBV9 and TRBJ2-1; 9 bases line up with TRBD2. V shed 3 bases and J 3 bases; nucleotides not matched to a gene: 4. In germline, CDR1 is SGDLS, CDR2 YYNGEE. The CDR3 length is 15 residues. The DNA of the CDR3 is TGTGCCAGCAGCGGCGGGGGGGCCGTCTACAATGAGCAGTTCTTC. Translated, it gives CASSGGGAVYNEQFF. Drawing the rest from reference TRBV9 and TRBJ2-1, the complete variable domain is DSGVTQTPKHLITATGQRVTLRCSPRSGDLSVYWYQQSLDQGLQFLIQYYNGEERAKGNILERFSAQQFPDLHSELNLSSLELGDSALYFCASSGGGAVYNEQFFGPGTRLTVL.

Only one count was recorded for this clone. The gene calls are TRBV5-1 and TRBJ2-7; D tentatively reads TRBD1 or TRBD2 (5 bases each). The germline V and J ends were trimmed by 5 bases and 3 bases, with 15 bases remaining between them. Germline V gene lookup returns CDR1 SGHRS and CDR2 YFSETQ. CDR3 length: 14 amino acids. The CDR3 loop is CASRGVARGYEQYV. In DNA, the CDR3 is TGCGCCAGCAGGGGGGTAGCGAGGGGCTACGAGCAGTACGTC.

The chain joins TRBV4-2 to TRBJ1-5; D unclear. V was cut by 0 bases and J by 0 bases, with 6 bases left in between. CDR1 and CDR2 from the germline V gene are LGHNA and YNFKEQ. CDR3 length: 15 residues. For the CDR3, the DNA is TGTGCCAGCAGCCAAGAACGGGGTAGCAATCAGCCCCAGCATTTT. Its protein is CASSQERGSNQPQHF.

This chain joins TRBV9 and TRBJ2-5; TRBD2 matches 9 bases. V lost 4 bases, J lost 4 bases, and 8 bases stayed unmatched. The CDR3 sequence is 15 residues long. Germline V gives CDR1 SGDLS, CDR2 YYNGEE. This CDR3 is CASSPSGGRGETQYF. For the CDR3, the DNA is TGTGCCAGCAGCCCAAGCGGGGGGCGGGGAGAGACCCAGTACTTC.

The chain combines TRBV7-9 with TRBJ1-5, with a tentative D call TRBD1 (5 bases). The CDR3 length is 14 residues. Trimming removed 2 bases at V and 7 bases at J, with 12 bases between. CDR1 is SEHNR, CDR2 FQNEAQ, per germline (reference sequence). CDR3 bases: TGTGCCAGCAGCTTACCCGGGGGGAGCCAGCCCCAGCATTTT. Amino acids: CASSLPGGSQPQHF.

This chain connects TRBV5-6 to TRBJ2-7; possibly TRBD2 for D (6 bases). This CDR3 has 14 amino acids. Germline CDR1 reads SGHDT; CDR2 reads YYEEEE. V shed 4 bases and J shed 3 bases, with 14 bases lying between them. CDR3 DNA: TGTGCCAGCAGCCAGGGAGGAAAGTACTACGAGCAGTACGTC. Amino acids: CASSQGGKYYEQYV.

The gene calls are TRBV6-5 and TRBJ1-1; D may be TRBD1 (6 bases). Between the trimmed V and J ends, which lost 5 bases and 0 bases, there was a span of 13 bases. CDR3 length: 15 amino acids. Looked up from germline, CDR1 is MNHEY and CDR2 is SVGAGI. CDR3 protein: CASSQDSRMNTEAFF. DNA for the CDR3: TGTGCCAGCAGTCAGGACAGTCGAATGAACACTGAAGCTTTCTTT.

This clone was recorded a few times. The J gene is TRBJ2-7, the V gene TRBV7-6; no clear D gene. Germline V gene data show CDR1 as SGHVS and CDR2 as FNYEAQ. Trimming took 4 bases from V and 5 from J, leaving 15 bases between them. This CDR3 is built from 14 residues. CDR3 protein: CASSSLGESDEQYF. For the CDR3, the DNA is TGTGCCAGCAGCTCCCTTGGGGAATCGGACGAGCAGTACTTC.

This chain uses TRBV9 with TRBJ2-7, with unresolved D. V gave up 4 bases and J gave up 2 bases, with 13 bases separating them. The CDR3 is 14 residues long. Germline V CDR1 and CDR2: SGDLS, YYNGEE. CDR3 region: CASSQDDLTYEQYF. CDR3 DNA sequence: TGTGCCAGCAGCCAAGACGACCTAACCTACGAGCAGTACTTC.

J is TRBJ2-7 and V is TRBV7-6; D is possibly TRBD1 (6 bases). Germline assignment: CDR1 SGHVS and CDR2 FNYEAQ. Trimming stripped 1 base from V and 5 bases from J, with 9 bases between. The CDR3 sequence is 13 residues long. The CDR3 DNA sequence: TGTGCCAGCAGCTTAGGAGGGGACAACGAGCAGTACTTC. It yields the protein CASSLGGDNEQYF.

The genes are TRBV6-5 and TRBJ1-1, with D maybe TRBD1 (5 bases). The germline V gene has CDR1 MNHEY and CDR2 SVGAGI. Trimming took off 6 bases at V and 4 bases at J, with 18 bases between the two ends. The CDR3 has 15 residues. CDR3 region: CASSPPPLGTTEAFF. The CDR3 DNA sequence: TGTGCCAGCAGCCCGCCTCCTTTAGGGACCACTGAAGCTTTCTTT.

The genes are TRBV7-9 and TRBJ2-1, with D perhaps matching TRBD2 (6 bases). V lost 5 bases and J lost 12, with 26 bases in between. In germline, CDR1 is SEHNR, CDR2 FQNEAQ (reference sequence). CDR3 length equals 16 residues. The CDR3 is CASSPSSGGTFRLQFF. The CDR3 coding sequence is TGTGCCAGCAGCCCCTCGAGTGGGGGGACCTTTCGATTGCAGTTCTTC.

The chain has TRBV19 and TRBJ2-7; D gene unclear. The V end lost 1 base, the J end lost 1 base, and 8 bases lay between the germline ends. CDR3 size: 14 residues. Germline-derived CDR1 and CDR2 are LNHDA and SQIVND (reference sequence). The CDR3 loop is CASSIGAGSYEQYF. The CDR3 coding sequence is TGTGCCAGTAGTATAGGGGCAGGATCCTACGAGCAGTACTTC.

The table lists this clone with a few counts. This chain joins TRBV7-2 and TRBJ2-7; no definite D call. The CDR3 sequence is 11 residues long. In germline, CDR1 is SGHTA, CDR2 FQGNSA. With 5 bases removed from V and 2 bases from J, the gap between germline ends came to 4 bases. This CDR3 is CASSPAYEQYF. CDR3 bases: TGTGCCAGCAGCCCAGCCTACGAGCAGTACTTC.

This clone was recorded a few times. The genes are TRBV7-6 and TRBJ2-2; D is unclear. Deletions cut 5 bases from V and 1 base from J, with 8 bases between. CDR3 length: 14 residues. Looked up from germline, CDR1 is SGHVS and CDR2 is FNYEAQ. CDR3 residues: CASSRYQNTGELFF. CDR3 DNA: TGTGCCAGCAGCCGTTATCAGAACACCGGGGAGCTGTTTTTT.

This clone was detected a few times. The chain has TRBV13 and TRBJ2-1; TRBD2 matches 11 bases. The junction had 3 bases not matched to a gene; V was cut back by 9 bases and J by 5 bases. Germline CDR1 reads PRHDT; CDR2 reads FYEKMQ (reference sequence). The CDR3 is made up of 13 amino acids. CDR3 nucleotide sequence: TGTGCCAGTTTGACTAGCGGGGACAATGAGCAGTTCTTC. It codes for CASLTSGDNEQFF. Full variable domain (remainder filled in from reference TRBV13 and TRBJ2-1): AAGVIQSPRHLIKEKRETATLKCYPIPRHDTVYWYQQGPGQDPQFLISFYEKMQSDKGSIPDRFSAQQFSDYHSELNMSSLELGDSALYFCASLTSGDNEQFFGPGTRLTVL.

This clone was counted many times. The rearrangement joins TRBV5-5 to TRBJ1-6; 7 nucleotides match TRBD1. The CDR3 spans 16 residues. With V trimmed by 4 bases and J by 8 bases, 12 bases remained unmatched. Germline CDR1 and CDR2: SGHKS and YYEKEE (reference sequence). The CDR3 DNA reads TGTGCCAGCAGCCAGGAAACAGGGGAAGGTGATTCACCCCTCCACTTT. It encodes CASSQETGEGDSPLHF. Using reference TRBV5-5 and TRBJ1-6 for the parts outside the CDR3, the full variable domain is DAGVTQSPTHLIKTRGQQVTLRCSPISGHKSVSWYQQVLGQGPQFIFQYYEKEERGRGNFPDRFSARQFPNYSSELNVNALLLGDSALYLCASSQETGEGDSPLHFGNGTRLTVT.

The chain employs TRBV9 and TRBJ2-2; D gene ambiguous. Germline V lookup: CDR1 SGDLS, CDR2 YYNGEE. Trimming removed 3 bases from V and 3 bases from J, with 6 bases in between. The CDR3 length is 13 residues. The CDR3 coding sequence is TGTGCCAGCAGCGAGTACGACACCGGGGAGCTGTTTTTT. Its translation: CASSEYDTGELFF. Drawing the rest from reference TRBV9 and TRBJ2-2, the complete variable domain is DSGVTQTPKHLITATGQRVTLRCSPRSGDLSVYWYQQSLDQGLQFLIQYYNGEERAKGNILERFSAQQFPDLHSELNLSSLELGDSALYFCASSEYDTGELFFGEGSRLTVL.

V usage is TRBV13 and J usage is TRBJ1-3, with unresolved D. V was cut by 1 base and J by 7 bases, with 11 bases left in between. This CDR3 has 14 residues. Germline-derived CDR1 and CDR2 are PRHDT and FYEKMQ (reference sequence). The CDR3 sequence: CASSLVGPENTIYF. CDR3 in DNA: TGTGCCAGCAGCTTAGTAGGTCCGGAGAACACCATATATTTT.